One sample yielded the 25 T cell receptor beta chains listed below, sequenced in a study of T cell responses to AZD1222 COVID-19 vaccine. Repertoires were generated with immunoSEQ multiplex PCR, while TCRdb's copy carries only in-frame clones and drops some. The sample carries roughly 110,000 clones, around nine tenths recorded once. The sample was peripheral blood, taken 28 days after the second AZD1222 dose. The origin of the receptors is an adult who received the AZD1222 COVID-19 vaccine.

This chain joins TRBV2 and TRBJ1-1, with a tentative D call TRBD1 (6 bases). The V and J ends lost 4 bases and 1 base respectively, with 13 bases between them. The germline V gene has CDR1 SNHLY and CDR2 FYNNEI. This CDR3 spans 15 amino acids. CDR3 sequence (DNA): TGTGCCAGCAGTGCGTGGGACAATCCGAACACTGAAGCTTTCTTT. Encoded protein: CASSAWDNPNTEAFF.

This clone was seen once. The chain uses TRBV4-1 and TRBJ1-5; weak D call: TRBD1 (6 bases). The CDR3 loop spans 14 amino acids. The germline V gene has CDR1 MGHRA and CDR2 YSYEKL. The V and J ends lost 0 bases and 8 bases respectively, with 11 bases between them. The CDR3 DNA reads as TGCGCCAGCAGCCAAGAGAAGGGGGTTGAGCCCCAGCATTTT. Its protein product is CASSQEKGVEPQHF.

The genes are TRBV11-2 and TRBJ2-7; 7 nucleotides match TRBD1. Germline loops: CDR1 SGHAT, CDR2 FQNNGV. The junction had 7 bases not matched to a gene; V was cut back by 0 bases and J by 11 bases. This CDR3 is 13 amino acids long. The CDR3 nucleotides are TGTGCCAGCAGCTTAGACCGACAGGGCGAAAAGTACTTC. Its translation is CASSLDRQGEKYF.

In this sample, this clone turned up once. This rearrangement joins TRBV7-2 to TRBJ2-6; D unresolved. Germline CDR1 and CDR2: SGHTA and FQGNSA. V was trimmed by 8 bases and J by 0 bases, leaving 8 bases between them. This CDR3 spans 14 amino acids. The CDR3 spells CASRLGSGANVLTF. Here the CDR3 DNA reads TGTGCCAGCCGACTGGGCTCTGGGGCCAACGTCCTGACTTTC.

This clone was detected once. This rearrangement joins TRBV19 to TRBJ2-6, with unresolved D. Germline V gene lookup returns CDR1 LNHDA and CDR2 SQIVND (reference sequence). Trimming removed 5 bases from V and 0 bases from J, with 8 bases in between. This CDR3 is built from 15 residues. The CDR3 here is CASSFKHSGANVLTF. The CDR3 DNA sequence: TGTGCCAGTAGTTTCAAGCACTCTGGGGCCAACGTCCTGACTTTC.

The rearrangement joins TRBV28 to TRBJ1-5; 9 bases are shared with TRBD1. The CDR3 is 15 residues long. Germline CDR1 and CDR2: MDHEN and SYDVKM. J gave up 6 bases and V 8 bases, and 11 bases lay outside the gene matches. DNA of the CDR3: TGTGCCAGCGGATCAGCACAGGGGGCGGGTCAGCCCCAGCATTTT. The encoded protein is CASGSAQGAGQPQHF.

CDR3 coding DNA: TGTGCCAGCAGTCCAGGGGCGGGCGCTTTCTTT. Translation: CASSPGAGAFF. The chain employs TRBV12-3 or TRBV12-4 and TRBJ1-1, with D possibly matching TRBD1 (6 bases). The CDR3 runs to 11 residues. The germline V and J ends were trimmed by 5 bases and 11 bases, with 12 bases remaining between them.

The genes are TRBV7-9 and TRBJ2-1; D possibly corresponds to TRBD2 (6 bases). Trimming pared 5 bases from V and 6 bases from J, leaving 26 bases between. The CDR3 sequence is 18 residues long. Germline V gene sequence: CDR1 SEHNR, CDR2 FQNEAQ (reference sequence). The CDR3: CASSIARASGLLPNEQFF. CDR3 coding DNA: TGTGCCAGCAGCATCGCCCGAGCCTCGGGACTCTTACCCAATGAGCAGTTCTTC.

The rearrangement links TRBV30 to TRBJ2-1; D perhaps matches TRBD2 (6 bases). The ends were cut back, 0 bases at V and 7 bases at J, with 10 bases in the middle. This CDR3 has 13 amino acids. In germline, CDR1 is GTSNPN, CDR2 SVGIG (reference sequence). The CDR3 DNA reads as TGTGCCTGGAGTGTCTGGGGGAGGAATGAGCAGTTCTTC. The encoded protein is CAWSVWGRNEQFF.

The genes are TRBV6-5 and TRBJ1-1; D uncertain. This CDR3 region has 15 residues. Per germline, CDR1 MNHEY and CDR2 SVGAGI. Trimming stripped 2 bases from V and 1 base from J, with 11 bases between. The CDR3 loop reads CASSYGRAKNTEAFF. Written as DNA, the CDR3 is TGTGCCAGCAGTTACGGGCGGGCCAAGAACACTGAAGCTTTCTTT.

Turning to this clone: Other DNA sequences in this sample translate to the same CDR3. The chain joins TRBV7-9 to TRBJ1-2, with 7 bases matching TRBD1. This CDR3 region has 14 residues. In germline, CDR1 is SEHNR, CDR2 FQNEAQ (reference sequence). V shed 0 bases and J 3 bases; nucleotides not matched to a gene: 1. The CDR3 sequence is CASSLAGGDYGYTF. The CDR3 coding sequence is TGTGCCAGCAGCTTAGCAGGGGGCGACTATGGCTACACCTTC. The complete variable domain, with remaining parts taken from reference TRBV7-9 and TRBJ1-2, reads DTGVSQNPRHKITKRGQNVTFRCDPISEHNRLYWYRQTLGQGPEFLTYFQNEAQLEKSRLLSDRFSAERPKGSFSTLEIQRTEQGDSAMYLCASSLAGGDYGYTFGSGTRLTVV.

DNA of the CDR3: TGTGCCAGCAGTTTAACTACCAGCATTGAGACCCAGTACTTC. Its protein is CASSLTTSIETQYF. The V gene is TRBV27, the J gene TRBJ2-5; D gene unclear. Germline loops: CDR1 MNHEY, CDR2 SMNVEV (reference sequence). The CDR3 has 14 amino acids. Trimming removed 2 bases at V and 5 bases at J, with 12 bases between.

The chain has TRBV18 and TRBJ1-1; perhaps TRBD1 as D (6 bases). The V gene's germline CDR1 is KGHSH and CDR2 LQKENI. This CDR3 has 13 amino acids. Trimming pared 2 bases from V and 9 bases from J, leaving 13 bases between. The CDR3 DNA reads TGTGCCAGCTCACCAGCAGGGGCAGGCCAAGCTTTCTTT. It translates to CASSPAGAGQAFF.

This sequence joins TRBV27 and TRBJ2-3; 12 bases are a match to TRBD1. Germline V gene sequence: CDR1 MNHEY, CDR2 SMNVEV (reference sequence). The CDR3 length is 16 residues. Unmatched junction bases numbered 5, after V lost 1 base and J lost 6 bases. The CDR3 protein is CASSLLGQGALDTQYF. The DNA of the CDR3 is TGTGCCAGCAGTTTATTGGGACAGGGGGCCTTGGATACGCAGTATTTT.

The J gene is TRBJ1-1, the V gene TRBV7-8; D gene unclear. This CDR3 is 14 amino acids long. V lost 1 base to trimming and J lost 5 bases, with 11 bases between them. Looked up from germline, CDR1 is SGHVS and CDR2 is FQNEAQ. Here the CDR3 reads CASSLGAMGTEAFF. For the CDR3, the DNA is TGTGCCAGCAGCTTAGGGGCTATGGGGACTGAAGCTTTCTTT. Together with reference TRBV7-8 and TRBJ1-1, the CDR3 gives the full variable domain: GAGVSQSPRYKVAKRGQDVALRCDPISGHVSLFWYQQALGQGPEFLTYFQNEAQLDKSGLPSDRFFAERPEGSVSTLKIQRTQQEDSAVYLCASSLGAMGTEAFFGQGTRLTVV.

J is TRBJ1-5 and V is TRBV7-2; D uncertain. The V gene's germline CDR1 is SGHTA and CDR2 FQGNSA. CDR3 size: 13 residues. V gave up 4 bases and J gave up 5 bases, with 9 bases separating them. CDR3 DNA: TGTGCCAGCAGCTCGTATATGGATCAGCCCCAGCATTTT. This sequence encodes CASSSYMDQPQHF.

The chain has TRBV6-5 and TRBJ1-5; D is ambiguous. Germline V gives CDR1 MNHEY, CDR2 SVGAGI. This CDR3 is built from 14 residues. V lost 6 bases and J lost 0, with 9 bases in between. CDR3 sequence (DNA): TGTGCCAGCAGACCCGGGTTTAGCAATCAGCCCCAGCATTTT. Its translation is CASRPGFSNQPQHF.

The chain combines TRBV6-2 or TRBV6-3 with TRBJ1-1, with 7 bases identical to TRBD1. The CDR3 loop spans 15 amino acids. V trimming: 6 bases; J trimming: 1 base; junction bases outside the gene matches: 8. The germline CDR1 and CDR2 sequences are MNHEY and SVGEGT. CDR3 loop: CASSNPGQPNTEAFF. CDR3 DNA sequence: TGTGCCAGCAGCAACCCGGGACAGCCGAACACTGAAGCTTTCTTT.

The chain is built from TRBV12-3 or TRBV12-4 and TRBJ2-7; 10 nucleotides agree with TRBD1. J lost 5 bases, V lost 6 bases, and 4 bases had no gene match. This CDR3 is 13 amino acids long. Here the CDR3 DNA reads TGTGCCAGCAGACGGGGACAGGGGCACGAGCAGTACTTC. Translated, it gives CASRRGQGHEQYF.

This clone was seen once. The chain links TRBV24-1 to TRBJ1-5; 11 bases are shared with TRBD1. This CDR3 has 17 amino acids. V shed 7 bases, J shed 1 base, and the junction held 8 bases outside the gene matches. The germline CDR1 and CDR2 sequences are KGHDR and SFDVKD. CDR3 loop: CATRWTGGFISNQPQHF. The DNA for the CDR3 is TGTGCCACCAGATGGACAGGGGGCTTCATAAGCAATCAGCCCCAGCATTTT.

The J gene is TRBJ1-4, the V gene TRBV6-5; D remains unclear. Trimming shortened V by 2 bases and J by 0 bases, and 7 bases separated the two germline ends. The CDR3 length is 15 residues. Germline V CDR1 and CDR2: MNHEY, SVGAGI. The CDR3 loop is CASSYHKATNEKLFF. The CDR3 coding sequence is TGTGCCAGCAGTTACCATAAGGCAACTAATGAAAAACTGTTTTTT.

The J gene is TRBJ2-1, the V gene TRBV5-1; unclear D gene. Germline V CDR1 and CDR2: SGHRS, YFSETQ. V dropped 0 bases and J dropped 0 bases, with 10 bases sitting between them. CDR3 length equals 16 residues. DNA of the CDR3: TGCGCCAGCAGCTTGGACCCTAGGAGCTCCTACAATGAGCAGTTCTTC. This sequence encodes CASSLDPRSSYNEQFF.

The sample holds one count of this clone. The chain employs TRBV13 and TRBJ2-1; D may be TRBD2 (6 bases). Per the germline V gene, CDR1 is PRHDT and CDR2 is FYEKMQ (reference sequence). The V end lost 3 bases, the J end lost 3 bases, and 12 bases lay between the germline ends. The CDR3 consists of 15 residues. The CDR3 sequence is CASSFPSGYYNEQFF. The CDR3 nucleotides are TGTGCCAGCAGCTTTCCCAGCGGGTACTACAATGAGCAGTTCTTC.

The chain uses TRBV20-1 and TRBJ1-4; a weak D match, TRBD1 (5 bases). Trimming left V 2 bases short and J 11 bases short, with 9 bases between. The CDR3 has 11 amino acids. Germline-derived CDR1 and CDR2 are DFQATT and SNEGSKA (reference sequence). CDR3 coding DNA: TGCAGTGCTAGACAGGGTGAGAAACTGTTTTTT. Translated, it gives CSARQGEKLFF.

V gene TRBV11-2 combines with J gene TRBJ2-7, with 7 bases aligning to TRBD2. This CDR3 contains 17 residues. Per the germline V gene, CDR1 is SGHAT and CDR2 is FQNNGV. With V trimmed by 3 bases and J by 5 bases, 16 bases remained unmatched. The chain's CDR3 is CASSFPIPGTMGNEQYF. Written as DNA, the CDR3 is TGTGCCAGCAGCTTTCCGATCCCCGGGACTATGGGCAACGAGCAGTACTTC. The full variable domain, completed using reference TRBV11-2 and TRBJ2-7, is EAGVAQSPRYKIIEKRQSVAFWCNPISGHATLYWYQQILGQGPKLLIQFQNNGVVDDSQLPKDRFSAERLKGVDSTLKIQPAKLEDSAVYLCASSFPIPGTMGNEQYFGPGTRLTVT.